The following is a T cell receptor beta chain sequence with its context. Its specific antigen is unknown. One base away there is no much larger clone; base qualities are not given. The data belong to a study of cytomegalovirus exposure and HLA in healthy donors (dated by TCRdb to 2017 to 2019). As for the study more broadly: In an earlier analysis of under 750 of the donors, 250 to 350 Gb of sequence data and 117 million unique TCR beta sequences from 180 million or so T cells were reported. An early release that covered some 630 HLA-typed donors contained approximately 300 gigabases of sequencing data and around 85 million unique TCR sequences. Of the 350 to 400 genotyped donors, approximately 82% fell in the genetic ancestry cluster associated with self-reported Caucasian donors. The study was designed to test whether signatures of past pathogen exposure could be identified by cataloging public T cell receptors. The study profiled the T cell repertoires of about 720 subjects by immunosequencing and related them to cytomegalovirus serostatus. Besides the first cohort of 666 subjects, a separate validation cohort made up of 120 or so different subjects was used. To predict cytomegalovirus infection status, the study combined high-throughput TCR immunosequencing, statistical association of individual TCRs with disease status, and machine learning. To study patterns of TCR occurrence, a later analysis re-analyzed previously published TCR beta repertoires from just over 650 donors and added high-resolution HLA genotyping. The later analysis used no new phenotypic data to find candidate immune exposures, relying instead on TCR beta sequences and their occurrence across donors. To decide whether each TCR beta V gene segment behaved as functional or pseudogenic, an earlier analysis of fewer than 750 of the donors relied on high-throughput TCR beta sequencing. Donor age, sex, ethnicity and CMV serostatus were compiled alongside the repertoire data. A later genetic analysis took genome-wide SNP genotypes for about three fifths of the roughly 670 donors and used that subset as a discovery cohort. All discovery cohort repertoires had been generated on a single sequencing platform. Class I and class II HLA loci were covered by the typing at four-digit resolution. Typing coverage varied by locus: about 620-640 donors for A, B, C, DRB1 and DQB1; approximately 500 for DQA1; about 600 for DPA1; around 450 for DPB1. Four to six DR-DQ haplotypes were handled as single units for association and clustering, since linkage in the cohort was strong. Among about 390 genotyped donors of the cohort, an average of 235,054 unique TCR beta nucleotide sequences were sequenced per donor, 15% to 20% of them non-productive. The paper's findings and limits, for the study overall: The study listed approximately 150 TCR beta chains as associated with cytomegalovirus. In a later genetic analysis, a missense DCLRE1C variant was associated with V-gene and J-gene trimming of TCR beta chains, and the association was replicated in an independent cohort. A cluster of highly shared sequence variants was judged likely to be a technical artifact of the sequencing pipeline. Roughly 17 rarely observed V segments, including chromosome 9 orphons, were excluded from the earlier analysis of about 600 of the donors because counts were too low. Across donors, most TCR sequences were observed very rarely, whereas some public TCRs were present in many individuals. In an earlier analysis of 450 to 750 of the donors, most TCR beta V segments appeared in productive rearrangements about 87% or about 30% of the time, broadly matching IMGT annotations. Roughly uniform sequencing depth across donors was assumed in presence/absence analyses, although this assumption may not hold. Linkage disequilibrium might explain the correlated functional status among segregating V segments, but an unknown experimental factor could not be ruled out. Because some donors lacked HLA typing at each locus, the association tests relied only on the typed subset. A further reported finding was that TCR beta sequences accurately predicted the HLA-A and HLA-B alleles for most subjects in the first cohort. In vitro tests confirmed that a few of the cytomegalovirus-associated TCR beta chains recognize cytomegalovirus antigens. The only immune exposure information available for the cohort was CMV serostatus. Assigning TCR associations to individual alleles was difficult when HLA alleles, especially DR and DQ, strongly co-occurred. This cohort had only TCR beta chains sequenced, and the lack of alpha or paired-chain data limited which features could be detected. A later analysis found that HLA-associated TCR beta chains were more clonally expanded and had lower generation probabilities than equally common non-associated chains. Several of the top co-occurrence clusters appeared to be linked to parvovirus B19, influenza, CMV and Epstein-Barr virus, according to a later analysis. Compared with the approximately 670-donor mean, donors in an Asian-associated ancestry cluster had fewer N-insertions in productive TCRs, according to a later genetic analysis. Most CMV-associated TCR beta chains appeared to be HLA-restricted in a later analysis, and the HLA associations seemed to be driven largely by CMV exposure. In a later analysis, some 17,000 TCR beta sequences were associated with specific HLA alleles at a false discovery rate of 0.05. The classifier was reported to diagnose cytomegalovirus status with high specificity and sensitivity in both the original cohort and the validation cohort. It was suggested by the authors that the approach could potentially be generalized to other disease states and immunological phenotypes. The 87-base-pair reads could not distinguish some IMGT-functional V segments, including TRBV6-2 and TRBV6-3, so those segments were excluded. According to a later analysis, TCR association rates differed among HLA loci, with DRB1 alleles showing the most associated TCRs and HLA-C alleles showing the fewest.

V ends up 6 bases short and J 5 bases short, with an unmatched junction base count of 5. The germline V gene encodes CDR1 MNHNS and CDR2 SASEGT. The CDR3, cysteine through phenylalanine, is 13 amino acids long. Just CDR3 DNA is preserved here, 39 bases in frame from base 1. The cohort consisted of hundreds of healthy bone marrow donors. At the time of sampling, every cohort member was nominally healthy, though immune exposures that went unrecorded were likely present. The donor was CMV seronegative and was included in the group of a few hundred seronegative cohort members. A peripheral blood sample was provided by each donor, and peripheral blood mononuclear cells were used for TCR beta sequencing. Genomic DNA extraction from the blood cell samples was performed with the Qiagen DNeasy Blood Extraction Kit. Libraries were prepared through the immunoSEQ multiplex PCR assay. A mixture of 60 forward primers for TCR Vbeta segments and 13 reverse primers for TCR Jbeta segments was used in the multiplex PCR. The CDR3 region of rearranged TCR beta genes was amplified from genomic DNA by a multiplex PCR assay. On the Illumina HiSeq System, the amplified TCR beta libraries were sequenced as 87-base-pair reads. In the source study's methods: In a later analysis, 80 million or so unique TCR beta chains were counted across the 666 repertoires, and roughly 10 million of these chains were shared by at least two donors. Raw reads were error-corrected and collapsed into unique sequences by a nearest-neighbor algorithm in which closely related sequences were merged to remove PCR and sequencing errors. To assign V, D and J gene segments, CDR3 sequences were aligned to IMGT reference sequences. For a sequence to be retained, a match of at least six nucleotides was required to both a V gene segment and a J gene segment. Rearrangements were called productive when the CDR3 lacked stop codons and stayed in frame with V and J; all others were non-productive. CDR3 was defined by IMGT convention, running from the second conserved V-encoded cysteine to the conserved J-encoded phenylalanine. The earlier analysis of about 590 of the donors excluded sequences that lacked an unambiguous match to a single V gene segment. In an earlier analysis of about 590 of the donors, a V segment was called functional when productive rearrangements were above 56.7%, and segregating when the standard deviation between donors exceeded 5%. A statistical classification framework was developed to diagnose cytomegalovirus status using the catalog of TCR beta chain sequences. In a later analysis, V and J genes were assigned by comparing TCR nucleotide sequences against IMGT/GENE-DB human TR gene sequences. A later analysis assigned CDR3 sequences and most-parsimonious VDJ recombination scenarios with the TCRdist pipeline. In a later analysis, every TCR beta chain was defined by the combination of its CDR3 amino acid sequence and its V-gene family, and reads without a unique V-gene family were dropped. In a later analysis, 500 to 650 highly shared, low-generation-probability nucleotide sequences were removed to address suspected cross-contamination and a sequencing artifact. A later analysis calculated a clonal expansion index for each public chain from normalized within-repertoire ranks of inferred template counts. In a later analysis, generation probabilities were computed using a VDJ recombination model fitted to out-of-frame rearrangements, and the results were checked against IGoR. In a later analysis, TCR-TCR, TCR-HLA and TCR-CMV co-occurrence was scored with hypergeometric tests, and a repertoire-size bias correction was applied to TCR pairs. A later analysis estimated false discovery rates by permuting HLA or CMV assignments 20 times. In a later analysis, co-occurring TCRs were grouped with DBSCAN, and TCRdist sequence similarity was added when clustering was performed within HLA-allele-positive subsets. Repertoires with fewer than 30,000 or more than 120,000 public chains were left out of co-occurrence clustering, as were five repertoires with anomalous nucleotide sharing. TCRdb's version of the immuneACCESS table is confined to in-frame rearrangements and falls short of the full clone set. An unresolved V gene accounts for under half of the shortfall where checked; the remainder is of unknown origin. V and J calls plus clone size are reproduced from that table; the DNA served to infer D and trimming. Counted in this sample were some 200,000 clones; 82% of them appeared once. Roughly 0.8% of the sample comes from the top ten.

The receptor comes from a woman younger than 30 in good health and CMV-seronegative. The rearrangement joined TRBV6-1 to TRBJ2-5; 8 central nucleotides agree with TRBD1. The sequenced sample was PBMCs. The CDR3 amino acid sequence is: CASSRGLWETQYF. DNA sequence: TGTGCCAGCAGCAGGGGGCTGTGGGAGACCCAGTACTTC.